Listed here is a single TCR beta chain. The antigen is undetermined. This CDR3 region has 15 residues. V shed 3 bases, J shed 2 bases, and the junction held 3 bases outside the gene matches. CDR1 and CDR2 (germline): ENHRY, SYGVKD. The data stem from a study of shared clonotypes between healthy human individuals. TCRdb keeps only in-frame clones here, not all; method: immunoSEQ multiplex PCR. Seen here are about 600,000 clones, around 97% observed once, and the top ten hold roughly 0.05%. Points from the study as a whole: Larger estimated richness was generally recorded for naive subsets relative to memory subsets. Generation probability values for non-shared clonotypes were lower than those for clonotypes shared by all four donors. Tissue TCR repertoires likely differ from these blood-only repertoires.

The sample taken for sequencing was naive CD4+ T cells sorted from blood. As for subset: CD45RA+ positively selected. The clonotype comes from a woman in her thirties in good health. V gene TRBV10-3 combines with J gene TRBJ1-3; 8 bases fit TRBD1. CDR3: CAISETGGPGNTIYF. CDR3 coding DNA: TGTGCCATCAGTGAAACAGGGGGTCCTGGAAACACCATATATTTT.